This TCR beta chain was recorded in a study of T cells in Graves' hyperthyroidism and ophthalmopathy. In this sample, this clonotype turned up many times. Using RNA transcripts as the source, TCR beta CDR3 regions were amplified. First-round RT-PCR targeting the TCR CDR3 was performed with the HTBI primer set. TCRdb itself ran the multiplex PCR reads through MiXCR, one entry per CDR3 protein. The sample records about 500,000 distinct CDR3 sequences, approximately 14% being singletons. Diagnoses rested on clinical symptoms, serum thyroxine and TRAb, thyroid ultrasound and orbital computed tomography. Trimming cost V 2 bases and J 7 bases, with 11 bases left between them. CDR1 and CDR2 (germline): SQVTM, ANQGSEA. CDR3 length: 12 residues.

This receptor was identified in a woman in her late teens or twenties with Graves' hyperthyroidism. The gene calls are TRBV29-1 and TRBJ1-2; D is undetermined. The material sequenced was blood. The CDR3 sequence is CSVEINGLGYTF. The CDR3 region has the DNA TGCAGCGTTGAAATAAACGGACTTGGCTACACCTTC. Drawing the rest from reference TRBV29-1 and TRBJ1-2, the complete variable domain is SAVISQKPSRDICQRGTSLTIQCQVDSQVTMMFWYRQQPGQSLTLIATANQGSEATYESGFVIDKFPISRPNLTFSTLTVSNMSPEDSSIYLCSVEINGLGYTFGSGTRLTVV.